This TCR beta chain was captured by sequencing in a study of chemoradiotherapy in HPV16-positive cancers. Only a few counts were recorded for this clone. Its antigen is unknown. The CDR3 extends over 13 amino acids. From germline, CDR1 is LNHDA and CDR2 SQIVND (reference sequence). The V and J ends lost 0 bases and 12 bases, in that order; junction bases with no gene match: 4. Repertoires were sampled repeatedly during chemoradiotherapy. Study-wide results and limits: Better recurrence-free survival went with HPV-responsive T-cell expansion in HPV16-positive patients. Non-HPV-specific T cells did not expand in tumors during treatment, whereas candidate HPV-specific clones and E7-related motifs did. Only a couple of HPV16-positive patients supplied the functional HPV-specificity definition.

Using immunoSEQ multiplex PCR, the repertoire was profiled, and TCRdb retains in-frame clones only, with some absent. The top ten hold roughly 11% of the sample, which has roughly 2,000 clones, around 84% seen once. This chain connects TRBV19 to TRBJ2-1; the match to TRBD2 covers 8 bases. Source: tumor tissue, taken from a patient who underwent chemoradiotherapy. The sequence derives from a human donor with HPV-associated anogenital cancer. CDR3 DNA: TGTGCCAGTAGTATAGACTCGAGCGGGAGGCAGTTCTTC. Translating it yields CASSIDSSGRQFF. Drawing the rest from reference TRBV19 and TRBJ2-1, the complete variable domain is DGGITQSPKYLFRKEGQNVTLSCEQNLNHDAMYWYRQDPGQGLRLIYYSQIVNDFQKGDIAEGYSVSREKKESFPLTVTSAQKNPTAFYLCASSIDSSGRQFFGPGTRLTVL.